The T cell receptor (beta chain) under discussion was sequenced for a study of blood T cell repertoires in COVID-19 (dated by TCRdb to 2020 to 2022). As for the study more broadly: Samples from collaborators originated in the United States, Italy and Spain and spanned both the acute and convalescent phases of COVID-19. A de-identified subject ID, COVID-19 status, age in years and sex were almost always included in the sample metadata. The repertoires were made available in a free public database intended to serve as a resource for research on the immune response to SARS-CoV-2. Deeply sampled blood TCRbeta repertoires from subjects exposed to, actively infected with, or recovered from COVID-19 were included in the dataset. The material from the prospective study consisted of cDNA or gDNA derived from T cells, B-cell-depleted T cells, or PBMCs. Samples were obtained from the ongoing ImmuneRACE study (first 160 participants) and from 1,254 subjects provided by 6 global collaborators. Where available, HLA class I and class II types were taken from metadata supplied by the sample provider and were not determined by assay-based typing. Study-wide conclusions, independent of this receptor: The amount of clinical and demographic metadata varied by source and participant and was provided uncurated.

A second Seattle source provided samples from volunteer blood donors who had recovered from COVID-19. Whole blood was collected in K2EDTA tubes by collaborating institutions according to the institutions' own protocols. For TCRbeta analysis, collaborator samples were shipped as frozen whole blood, as isolated PBMCs, or as DNA extracted from either sample type. TCRbeta CDR3 regions were amplified from genomic DNA using the immunoSEQ Assay, a bias-controlled multiplex PCR. In the source study's methods: Nucleated cell counts per sample were estimated from amplification of reference gene primers within the assay. Sequence reads were collapsed and filtered to measure the absolute abundance of every unique TCRbeta CDR3 rearrangement. For each sample, productive Simpson clonality was calculated as the square root of Simpson's diversity index across productive rearrangements. TCRdb limited this immuneACCESS table to in-frame rearrangements with V and J called. A share of clones is missing; checked studies link under half to unresolved V genes, and the rest is unexplained. Clonal size and the V and J genes are those of that table, whereas D and trimming came from the DNA. This sample gives fewer than 150,000 clones in total; 80% to 90% of them show up just once. Clones ranked in the top ten supply about 8% of the sample.

This clone has only a few counts. The specificity of this receptor is unknown. No base quality information exists; no much larger clone differs at one position. The CDR3 runs 14 amino acids, cysteine and phenylalanine included. Here the CDR3 DNA is all that survives: 42 bases in frame from base 1. CDR1 and CDR2 are drawn from the germline V gene: SGHDN, FVKESK. Trimming takes 2 bases from V and 1 base from J, and the germline ends sit 5 bases apart. Sequences were obtained from peripheral blood. This TCR came from a man in his sixties or seventies who had recovered from COVID-19. The rearranged segments are TRBV14 and TRBJ2-2; the D gene cannot be resolved reliably. The DNA sequence follows: TGTGCCAGCAGCCAATGGAGGAACACCGGGGAGCTGTTTTTT. Its translation is CASSQWRNTGELFF. The CDR3, completed at both ends by the reference TRBV14 and TRBJ2-2 genes, gives the full variable domain EAGVTQFPSHSVIEKGQTVTLRCDPISGHDNLYWYRRVMGKEIKFLLHFVKESKQDESGMPNNRFLAERTGGTYSTLKVQPAELEDSGVYFCASSQWRNTGELFFGEGSRLTVL.